The TCR beta chain described here comes from a study of T cell repertoires in cytomegalovirus infection. The CDR3 has 14 residues. The germline CDR1 and CDR2 sequences are MDHEN and SYDVKM. V shed 3 bases and J shed 2 bases, with 9 bases lying between them. This clonotype was seen more than once but under ten times. TCRdb fed the reads into MiXCR, producing one record per CDR3 protein. The sample holds 150,000 to 200,000 distinct CDR3 sequences, around 20% seen once. The source of this sequence is a human donor in good health (CMV status not recorded). Some clones in this sample may be carry-over from other donors' samples. The rearrangement uses TRBV28 and TRBJ2-3; TRBD1 is a possible D gene (6 bases). The source material was PBMCs. The CDR3 sequence: CASSFGTPTDTQYF. Written as DNA, the CDR3 is TGTGCCAGCAGTTTTGGGACACCCACAGATACGCAGTATTTT. The full variable domain, in which reference TRBV28 and TRBJ2-3 provide the parts outside the CDR3, is DVKVTQSSRYLVKRTGEKVFLECVQDMDHENMFWYRQDPGLGLRLIYFSYDVKMKEKGDIPEGYSVSREKKERFSLILESASTNQTSMYLCASSFGTPTDTQYFGPGTRLTVL.